This TCR beta chain is drawn from a study of blood T cells in healthy people across ages. Germline CDR1 SGHRS, CDR2 YFSETQ. The CDR3 totals 17 residues. Sample-barcoded 5' priming and a J-beta primer mix drove a second PCR of roughly 6 to 12 cycles. TCRdb processed the 5' RACE reads anew with MiXCR; each CDR3 protein has one entry. The table records some 710,000 distinct CDR3 sequences, 20% to 25% of them present only once. There are a few counts of this clonotype. An end of the junction differs from the germline gene, which may be a read error. V gene TRBV5-1 combines with J gene TRBJ2-7, with 11 bases identical to TRBD2. The J call may be faulty, since TRBJ2-1 better matches the DNA end. This TCR derives from a man aged 65 to 79 in good health. Source material: blood. The CDR3 bases are TGCGCCAACAGCTGGGGTCGGACTAGCGGGCGATACAATGAGCAGTTCTTC. This translates into CANSWGRTSGRYNEQFF.